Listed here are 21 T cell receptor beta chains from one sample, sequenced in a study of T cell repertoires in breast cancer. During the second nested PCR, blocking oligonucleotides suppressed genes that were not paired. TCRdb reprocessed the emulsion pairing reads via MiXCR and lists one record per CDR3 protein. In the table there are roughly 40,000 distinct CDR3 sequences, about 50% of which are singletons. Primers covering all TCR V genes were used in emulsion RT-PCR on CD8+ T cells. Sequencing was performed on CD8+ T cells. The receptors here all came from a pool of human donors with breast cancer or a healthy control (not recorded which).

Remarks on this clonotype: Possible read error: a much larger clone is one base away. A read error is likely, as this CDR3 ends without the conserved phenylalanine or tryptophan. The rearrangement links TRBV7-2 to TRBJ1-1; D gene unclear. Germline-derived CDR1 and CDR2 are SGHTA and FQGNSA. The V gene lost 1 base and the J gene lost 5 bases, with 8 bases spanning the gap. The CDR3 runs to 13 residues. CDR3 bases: TGTGCCAGCAGCTTAGTTTTGATTACTGAAGCTTTCCTT. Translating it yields CASSLVLITEAFL.

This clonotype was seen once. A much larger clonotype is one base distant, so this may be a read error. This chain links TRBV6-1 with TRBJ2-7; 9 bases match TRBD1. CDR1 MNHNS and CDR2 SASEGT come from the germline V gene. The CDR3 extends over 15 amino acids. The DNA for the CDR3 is TGTGCCAGCTCTCTCACCGGGACAGGGCGCTACGAGCGGTACTTC. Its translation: CASSLTGTGRYERYF.

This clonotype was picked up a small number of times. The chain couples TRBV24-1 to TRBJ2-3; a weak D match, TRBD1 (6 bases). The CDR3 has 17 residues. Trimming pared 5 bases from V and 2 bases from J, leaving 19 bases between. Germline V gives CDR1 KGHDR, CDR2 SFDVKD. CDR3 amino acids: CATSVHRDGAPTDTQYF. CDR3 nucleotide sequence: TGTGCCACCAGTGTACACAGGGACGGAGCCCCCACAGATACGCAGTATTTT.

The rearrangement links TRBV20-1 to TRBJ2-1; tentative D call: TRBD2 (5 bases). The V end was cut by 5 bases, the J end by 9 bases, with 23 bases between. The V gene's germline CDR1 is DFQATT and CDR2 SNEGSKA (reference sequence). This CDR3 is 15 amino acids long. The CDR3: CSAHLGGLTSSEQFF. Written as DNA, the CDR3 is TGCAGTGCTCACCTCGGAGGCCTAACTTCCAGTGAGCAGTTCTTC.

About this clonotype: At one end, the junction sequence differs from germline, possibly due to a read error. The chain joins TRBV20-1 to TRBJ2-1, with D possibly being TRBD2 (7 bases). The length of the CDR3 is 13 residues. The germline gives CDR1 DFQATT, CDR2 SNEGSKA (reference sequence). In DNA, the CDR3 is TGCACCATGGTGGGGAGGGGGGACAATGAGCAGATCTTC. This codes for CTMVGRGDNEQIF.

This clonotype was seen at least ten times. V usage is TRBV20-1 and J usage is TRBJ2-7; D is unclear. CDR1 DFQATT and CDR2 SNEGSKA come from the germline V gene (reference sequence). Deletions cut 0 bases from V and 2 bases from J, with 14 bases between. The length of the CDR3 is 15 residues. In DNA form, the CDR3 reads TGCAGTGCTAGAGATTTGTTGCAGGAACCCTACGAGCAGTACTTC. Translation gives CSARDLLQEPYEQYF.

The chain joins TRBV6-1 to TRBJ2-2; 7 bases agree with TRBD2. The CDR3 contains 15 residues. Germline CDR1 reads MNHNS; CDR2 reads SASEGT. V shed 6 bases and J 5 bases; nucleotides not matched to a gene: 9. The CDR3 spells CASRKAGLETGELFF. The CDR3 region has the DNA TGTGCCAGCAGAAAAGCTGGACTAGAAACCGGGGAGCTGTTTTTT.

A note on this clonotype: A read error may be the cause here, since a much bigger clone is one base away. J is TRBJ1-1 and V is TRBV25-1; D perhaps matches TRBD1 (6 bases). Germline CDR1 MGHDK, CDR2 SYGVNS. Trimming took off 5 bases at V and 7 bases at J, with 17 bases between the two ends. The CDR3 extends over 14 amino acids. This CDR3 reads CASSTPDSLHEAFF. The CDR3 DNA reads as TGTGCCAGCAGTACCCCGGACAGCCTGCATGAAGCTTTCTTT.

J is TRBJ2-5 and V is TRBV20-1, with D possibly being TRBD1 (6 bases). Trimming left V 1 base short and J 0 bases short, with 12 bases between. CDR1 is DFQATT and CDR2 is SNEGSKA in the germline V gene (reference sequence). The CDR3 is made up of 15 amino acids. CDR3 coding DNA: TGCAGTGCTAGAGTAAACACAGGGAACCAAGAGACCCAGTACTTC. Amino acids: CSARVNTGNQETQYF.

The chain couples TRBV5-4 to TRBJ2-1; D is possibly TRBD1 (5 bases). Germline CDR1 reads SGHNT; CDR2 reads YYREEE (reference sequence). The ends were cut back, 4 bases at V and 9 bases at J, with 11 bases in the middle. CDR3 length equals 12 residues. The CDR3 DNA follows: TGTGCCAGCAGCCCGCAGGGCCCTGAGCAGTTCTTC. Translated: CASSPQGPEQFF.

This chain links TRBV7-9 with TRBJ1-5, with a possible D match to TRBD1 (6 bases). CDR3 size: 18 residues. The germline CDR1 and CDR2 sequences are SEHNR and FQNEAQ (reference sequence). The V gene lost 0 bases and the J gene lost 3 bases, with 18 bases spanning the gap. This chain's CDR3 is CASSLAGTGRGNNQPQHF. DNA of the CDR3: TGTGCCAGCAGCTTAGCGGGCACAGGGCGGGGTAACAATCAGCCCCAGCATTTT.

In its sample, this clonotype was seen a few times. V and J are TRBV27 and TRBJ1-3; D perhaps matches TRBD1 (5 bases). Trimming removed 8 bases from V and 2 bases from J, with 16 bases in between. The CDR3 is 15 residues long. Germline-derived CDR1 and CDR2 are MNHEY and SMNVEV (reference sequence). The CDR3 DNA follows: TGTGCCAGCTCCGCTCAGGGAGTTACTGGAAACACCATATATTTT. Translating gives CASSAQGVTGNTIYF.

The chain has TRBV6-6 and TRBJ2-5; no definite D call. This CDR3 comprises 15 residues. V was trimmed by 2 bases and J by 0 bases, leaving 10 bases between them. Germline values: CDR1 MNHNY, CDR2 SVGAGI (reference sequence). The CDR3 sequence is CASSYEWTYQETQYF. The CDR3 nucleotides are TGTGCCAGCAGTTACGAGTGGACGTACCAAGAGACCCAGTACTTC.

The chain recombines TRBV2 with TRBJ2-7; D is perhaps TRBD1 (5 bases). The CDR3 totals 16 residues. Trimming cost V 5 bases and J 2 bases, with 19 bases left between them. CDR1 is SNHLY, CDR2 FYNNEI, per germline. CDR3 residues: CASSFSRGRVPYEQYF. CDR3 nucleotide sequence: TGTGCCAGCAGTTTCTCCCGTGGCAGGGTACCCTACGAGCAGTACTTC.

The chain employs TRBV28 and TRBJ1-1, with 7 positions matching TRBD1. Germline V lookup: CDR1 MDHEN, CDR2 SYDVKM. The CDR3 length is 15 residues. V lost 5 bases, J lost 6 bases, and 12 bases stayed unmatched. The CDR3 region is CASSPGDRVVAEAFF. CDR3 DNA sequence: TGTGCCAGCAGTCCCGGAGACAGGGTCGTGGCTGAAGCTTTCTTT.

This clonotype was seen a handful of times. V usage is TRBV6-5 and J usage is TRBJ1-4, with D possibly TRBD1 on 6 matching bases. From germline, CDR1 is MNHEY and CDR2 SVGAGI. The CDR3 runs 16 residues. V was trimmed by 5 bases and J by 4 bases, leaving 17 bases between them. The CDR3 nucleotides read TGTGCCAGCAGTCCCGACAGGCCGCTCTATAATGAAAAACTGTTTTTT. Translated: CASSPDRPLYNEKLFF.

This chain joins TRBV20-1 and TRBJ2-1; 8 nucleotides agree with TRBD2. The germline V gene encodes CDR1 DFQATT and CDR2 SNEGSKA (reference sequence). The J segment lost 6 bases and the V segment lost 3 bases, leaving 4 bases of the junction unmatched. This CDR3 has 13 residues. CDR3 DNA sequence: TGCAGTGCTAGGGGACTAGAAATCAATGAGCAGTTCTTC. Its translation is CSARGLEINEQFF.

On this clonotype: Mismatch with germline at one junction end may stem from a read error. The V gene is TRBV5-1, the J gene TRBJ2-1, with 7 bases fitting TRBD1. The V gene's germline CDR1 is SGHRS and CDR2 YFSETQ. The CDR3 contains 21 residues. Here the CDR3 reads CASSNLGLDRLLRRDYNERFF. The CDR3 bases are TGCGCCAGCAGCAACTTAGGTTTGGACAGGCTCCTACGCAGAGACTACAATGAGCGGTTCTTC.

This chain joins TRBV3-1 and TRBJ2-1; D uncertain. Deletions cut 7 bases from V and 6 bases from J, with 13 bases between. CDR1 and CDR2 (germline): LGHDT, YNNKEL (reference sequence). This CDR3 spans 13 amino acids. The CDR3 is CASIGPASNEQFF. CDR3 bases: TGTGCCAGCATCGGGCCAGCGTCCAATGAGCAGTTCTTC.

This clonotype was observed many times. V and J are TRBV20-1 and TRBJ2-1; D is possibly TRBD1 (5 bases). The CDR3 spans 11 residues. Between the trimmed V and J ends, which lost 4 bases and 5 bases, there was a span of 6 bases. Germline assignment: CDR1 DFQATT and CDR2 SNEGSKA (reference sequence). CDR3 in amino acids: CSATDNNEQFF. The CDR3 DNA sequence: TGCAGTGCTACGGACAACAATGAGCAGTTCTTC.

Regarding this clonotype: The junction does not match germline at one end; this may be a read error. The CDR3 DNA is TGTGCCAGCAGCTTAGTCGCCCGTCAGGGCTACAATGGGCAGTTCTTC. Amino acid sequence: CASSLVARQGYNGQFF. The chain uses TRBV7-2 and TRBJ2-1; maybe TRBD1 (5 bases). This CDR3 has 16 residues. Germline V lookup: CDR1 SGHTA, CDR2 FQGNSA.